These T cell receptor beta chains were read from a single sample in a study of cytomegalovirus exposure and HLA in healthy donors. The protocol was immunoSEQ multiplex PCR, while the TCRdb copy is restricted to in-frame clones and leaves out a portion. The sample has about 77,000 clones, 78% seen once. Specimen: PBMCs. The receptor set was obtained from a man aged 40-55 years in good health and CMV-seronegative. Each CDR3 is given with its conserved first and last residue. The D gene is left open where the match is weak. Clone size is given for some rows only: seen once, a few or many times, or a class if the clone is expanded.

>TRBD1|TRBJ2-7|.|TRBV7-8
TGTGCCAGCAGCTGGACAGGGGGGTACGAGCAGTACTTC
CASSWTGGYEQYF
>.|TRBJ2-5|once|TRBV2
TGTGCCAGAACCGGAGCGGTAACACAAGAGACCCAGTACTTC
CARTGAVTQETQYF
>.|TRBJ2-7|.|TRBV5-1
TGCGCCAGCAGCTTGGCGGCAGGGCGCGCCTACGAGCAGTACTTC
CASSLAAGRAYEQYF
>.|TRBJ2-7|.|TRBV29-1
TGCAGCGTTAGGGGGGGCCACGAGCAGTACTTC
CSVRGGHEQYF
>TRBD1|TRBJ2-1|.|TRBV9
TGTGCCAGCAGCAAACAGGGGAGCTCCTACAATGAGCAGTTCTTC
CASSKQGSSYNEQFF
>TRBD1|TRBJ1-6|.|TRBV5-4
TGTGCCAGCAGCCCGGGACAGTATAATTCACCCCTCCACTTT
CASSPGQYNSPLHF
>TRBD2|TRBJ2-2|.|TRBV29-1
TGCAGCGTTGTAGCGGGGAACACCGGGGAGCTGTTTTTT
CSVVAGNTGELFF
>.|TRBJ1-5|.|TRBV6-5
TGTGCCAGCAGTTACTACCCGAAGGAGATGGCCCAGCATTTT
CASSYYPKEMAQHF
>.|TRBJ1-2|.|TRBV28
TGTGCCAGCAGTTCAGGGTCTCATGCCTATGGCTACACCTTC
CASSSGSHAYGYTF
>TRBD1|TRBJ2-7|once|TRBV5-6
TGTGCCAGCAGCTACGGACAGGCCCGAAGAGGGGAGCAGTACTTC
CASSYGQARRGEQYF
>.|TRBJ1-6|.|TRBV5-1
TGCGCCAGCAGCTTGGAACAGGTCGGAAATTCACCCCTCCACTTT
CASSLEQVGNSPLHF
>TRBD2|TRBJ2-1|.|TRBV7-8
TGTGCCAGCAGCTTAGGCTTTGGGACTAGCGGGCCAAGCTCCTACAATGAGCAGTTCTTC
CASSLGFGTSGPSSYNEQFF
>.|TRBJ2-1|few|TRBV10-2
TGCGCCAGCAGTGACCGGGATCGATACAATGAGCAGTTCTTC
CASSDRDRYNEQFF
>.|TRBJ2-2|once|TRBV7-6
TGTGCCAGCAGCTACGTAGCGAACGGGGAGCTGTTTTTT
CASSYVANGELFF
>.|TRBJ2-5|.|TRBV5-1
TGCGCCAGCAGCTTTACCGGGACTCCACAAGAGACCCAGTACTTC
CASSFTGTPQETQYF
>TRBD1|TRBJ2-7|.|TRBV7-2
TGTGCCAGCAGCTTAAGGGGGGGGACAGGGGGTGCCTACGAGCAGTACTTC
CASSLRGGTGGAYEQYF
>.|TRBJ2-3|.|TRBV25-1
TGTGCCAGCACTACTAGCCTCGATACAGATACGCAGTATTTT
CASTTSLDTDTQYF
>.|TRBJ2-7|.|TRBV5-5
TGTGCCAGCAGGGTCGTGGACACCGCCTACGAGCAGTACTTC
CASRVVDTAYEQYF
>.|TRBJ1-1|few|TRBV7-3
TGTGCCAGCAGTATAGGGGGGAACACTGAAGCTTTCTTT
CASSIGGNTEAFF
>.|TRBJ2-2|.|TRBV7-7
TGTGCTAGCAGCTTACAGGGAACCGGGGAGCTGTTTTTT
CASSLQGTGELFF
>.|TRBJ2-1|once|TRBV11-2
TGTGCCAGCAGCTTAGTATATGAGCAGTTCTTC
CASSLVYEQFF
>.|TRBJ2-1|.|TRBV9
TGTGCCAGCAGCGTAGTATCCGCGTCCGCCTACAATGAGCAGTTCTTC
CASSVVSASAYNEQFF
>.|TRBJ1-2|.|TRBV28
TGTGCCAGCAGTTTAGGGCGGGTCGACTACACCTTC
CASSLGRVDYTF
>.|TRBJ1-5|.|TRBV7-9
TGTGCCAGCACAGGGGACCATCAGCCCCAGCATTTT
CASTGDHQPQHF
>.|TRBJ2-2|.|TRBV5-4
TGTGCCAGCAGGCCGGGACAGAACACCGGGGAGCTGTTTTTT
CASRPGQNTGELFF
>TRBD1|TRBJ1-5|.|TRBV4-1
TGCGCCAGCAGCCAAGATCTTCCAGGGGGCGGTCAGCCCCAGCATTTT
CASSQDLPGGGQPQHF
>.|TRBJ1-1|.|TRBV2
TGTGCCAGCAGTGAGGCAGAGAACACTGAAGCTTTCTTT
CASSEAENTEAFF
>TRBD1|TRBJ1-4|.|TRBV6-5
TGTGCCAGCAGTTATTCCGGGACAGGGGGTGAAAAACTGTTTTTT
CASSYSGTGGEKLFF
>TRBD1|TRBJ2-5|.|TRBV19
TGTGCCAGTAGTAGGTTGACAGGGCTTAGGGAGACCCAGTACTTC
CASSRLTGLRETQYF
>.|TRBJ2-2|.|TRBV5-4
TGTGCCAGCAGCTTGGATCTTGCGACCGGGGAGCTGTTTTTT
CASSLDLATGELFF
>TRBD1|TRBJ1-2|.|TRBV28
TGTGCCAGCAGTTTAAAGGGGGCATCCTACTATGGCTACACCTTC
CASSLKGASYYGYTF
>TRBD2|TRBJ2-1|once|TRBV2
TGTGCCAGCAGTGGACTAGCGGGGGGCCCCTACAATGAGCAGTTCTTC
CASSGLAGGPYNEQFF
>.|TRBJ1-1|few|TRBV28
TGTGCCACCCTTGGGCTCCAAGGCCCGGAAGCTTTCTTT
CATLGLQGPEAFF
>.|TRBJ1-1|.|TRBV5-1
TGCGCCAGCAGCCTGAATAGCGGACGTGAAGCTTTCTTT
CASSLNSGREAFF
>TRBD1|TRBJ1-1|once|TRBV5-3
TGTGCCAGAAGCGCCGGGACAGGGGGCTTTATTAACACTGAAGCTTTCTTT
CARSAGTGGFINTEAFF
>.|TRBJ2-7|.|TRBV4-2
TGTGCCAGCAGCCTAGCCGTCGCGGGTATCACCTACGAGCAGTACTTC
CASSLAVAGITYEQYF
>.|TRBJ1-2|.|TRBV15
TGTGCCACCAGCAGAGGTTCTACCTTCTATGGCTACACCTTC
CATSRGSTFYGYTF
>TRBD1|TRBJ2-7|.|TRBV29-1
TGCAGCGTTGAATGGGGACAGGGCTACGAGCAGTACTTC
CSVEWGQGYEQYF
>TRBD1|TRBJ1-4|few|TRBV30
TGTGCCTGGAGCAGGGGGACAGGGATATTTGCTAATGAAAAACTGTTTTTT
CAWSRGTGIFANEKLFF
>TRBD1|TRBJ1-6|once|TRBV10-3
TGTGCCATCAGTCATGAACAGGGGTCCTATAATTCACCCCTCCACTTT
CAISHEQGSYNSPLHF
>.|TRBJ2-3|.|TRBV13
TGTGCCAGCAGCTTAGGTTCGGCAGGGGTCACAGATACGCAGTATTTT
CASSLGSAGVTDTQYF
>.|TRBJ1-3|few|TRBV5-1
TGCGCCAGCAGCTTGGTCGGGGTACGCTCTGGAAACACCATATATTTT
CASSLVGVRSGNTIYF
>.|TRBJ1-5|.|TRBV10-1
TGCGCCAGCAGTGAATTCGGTCAGCCCCAGCATTTT
CASSEFGQPQHF
>TRBD2|TRBJ2-3|.|TRBV2
TGTGCCAGCAGTTTGACTAGCGGGGGGGCAGGCACAGATACGCAGTATTTT
CASSLTSGGAGTDTQYF
>TRBD1|TRBJ2-5|.|TRBV5-4
TGTGCCAGCAGCTTGGCGACAGGGGTGGAGACCCAGTACTTC
CASSLATGVETQYF
>TRBD1|TRBJ1-6|once|TRBV5-1
TGCGCCAGCAGATCCGGGACAGTCTTTTCACCCCTCCACTTT
CASRSGTVFSPLHF
>TRBD1|TRBJ2-7|.|TRBV9
TGTGCCAGCAGCGCCCCTCGTCGTGGACAGGGCGAATACTACGAGCAGTACTTC
CASSAPRRGQGEYYEQYF
>TRBD1|TRBJ2-7|.|TRBV19
TGTGCCAGTAGACATCAGGGGGCTAACTCCTACGAGCAGTACTTC
CASRHQGANSYEQYF
>.|TRBJ2-2|.|TRBV19
TGTGCCAGTACTAATTTTCCTAGCGAGGGTAGAACCGGGGAGCTGTTTTTT
CASTNFPSEGRTGELFF
>.|TRBJ2-2|.|TRBV27
TGTGCCAGCAGTTTTCCCCCCGGGGAGCTGTTTTTT
CASSFPPGELFF
>TRBD1|TRBJ1-6|.|TRBV11-1
TGTGCCCGCAGTCACGGACAGGGGCTAATTCGTTCACCCCTCCACTTT
CARSHGQGLIRSPLHF
>.|TRBJ1-1|.|TRBV6-1
TGTGCCAGCAGTGAAGCAGTGAGGTACACTGAAGCTTTCTTT
CASSEAVRYTEAFF
>TRBD1|TRBJ1-2|.|TRBV6-5
TGTGCCAGCAGTTACTCGAGGACAGGGGGAGGCTATGGCTACACCTTC
CASSYSRTGGGYGYTF
>.|TRBJ2-7|.|TRBV7-2
TGTGCCAGCAGCTTAGGGACAGCGGATTCCTACGAGCAGTACTTC
CASSLGTADSYEQYF